The 10 T cell receptor beta chains below come from one sample, sequenced in a study of beta chain features in type 1 diabetes. Expressed TCRB transcripts were sequenced, since all the RNA that had been isolated was reverse transcribed. Clones were sequenced by immunoSEQ multiplex PCR, and TCRdb holds only the in-frame ones, with some missing. The table lists almost 350,000 clones, 15% to 20% of them singletons. The sequenced sample was naive CD4+ T cells from blood. The receptor set was obtained from a young woman in good health.

The V and J genes are TRBV5-6 and TRBJ1-1, with D possibly TRBD1 on 5 matching bases. The length of the CDR3 is 14 residues. The V end was cut by 1 base, the J end by 3 bases, with 10 bases between. Germline CDR1 reads SGHDT; CDR2 reads YYEEEE. The CDR3 sequence is CASSLQGGDTEAFF. CDR3 DNA sequence: TGTGCCAGCAGCTTGCAGGGAGGGGACACTGAAGCTTTCTTT.

This chain connects TRBV7-9 to TRBJ2-2; D may be TRBD1 (6 bases). This CDR3 spans 14 amino acids. V lost 10 bases, J lost 2 bases, and 14 bases lay in between. Germline loops: CDR1 SEHNR, CDR2 FQNEAQ (reference sequence). The CDR3: CATWDTGNTGELFF. The CDR3 DNA reads as TGTGCCACCTGGGACACCGGAAACACCGGGGAGCTGTTTTTT.

The rearrangement joins TRBV4-1 to TRBJ2-3; possible D gene TRBD1, 5 bases. The V end was cut by 3 bases, the J end by 4 bases, with 8 bases between. CDR1 and CDR2 (germline): MGHRA, YSYEKL. CDR3 size: 13 residues. In DNA form, the CDR3 reads TGCGCCAGCAGCCAGCTCAGGGCAGATACGCAGTATTTT. This codes for CASSQLRADTQYF.

The chain has TRBV30 and TRBJ1-4, with 7 bases lining up with TRBD1. In germline, CDR1 is GTSNPN, CDR2 SVGIG (reference sequence). V was pared by 4 bases and J by 0 bases, with 5 bases of the junction left unmatched. The CDR3 length is 15 residues. CDR3 nucleotides: TGTGCCTGGAATTCGGGGACAGCAACTAATGAAAAACTGTTTTTT. Translating it yields CAWNSGTATNEKLFF.

The chain couples TRBV5-6 to TRBJ1-5, with D possibly TRBD1 on 5 matching bases. The germline CDR1 and CDR2 sequences are SGHDT and YYEEEE. The germline V and J ends were trimmed by 2 bases and 5 bases, with 11 bases remaining between them. This CDR3 spans 14 amino acids. CDR3: CASSFGGLYQPQHF. CDR3 in DNA: TGTGCCAGCAGCTTCGGGGGACTCTATCAGCCCCAGCATTTT.

This clone was detected a few times. The chain's CDR3 is CASSQPRQGAASDIQYF. In nucleotides, the CDR3 is TGCGCCAGCAGCCAACCTCGACAGGGGGCGGCCTCGGACATTCAGTACTTC. The V and J genes are TRBV5-1 and TRBJ2-4, with TRBD1 matching over 10 bases. The CDR3 runs to 17 residues. V shed 4 bases, J shed 8 bases, and the junction held 15 bases outside the gene matches. CDR1 is SGHRS, CDR2 YFSETQ, per germline. Variable domain in full (rest from reference TRBV5-1 and TRBJ2-4): KAGVTQTPRYLIKTRGQQVTLSCSPISGHRSVSWYQQTPGQGLQFLFEYFSETQRNKGNFPGRFSGRQFSNSRSEMNVSTLELGDSALYLCASSQPRQGAASDIQYFGAGTRLSVL.

The chain joins TRBV7-9 to TRBJ2-5; 8 nucleotides match TRBD1. J gave up 2 bases and V 4 bases, and 3 bases lay outside the gene matches. There are 14 residues in the CDR3. The germline gives CDR1 SEHNR, CDR2 FQNEAQ (reference sequence). The CDR3 protein is CASSSWTGQETQYF. CDR3 in DNA: TGTGCCAGCAGCTCTTGGACAGGGCAAGAGACCCAGTACTTC.

This clone was recorded a few times. The chain joins TRBV30 to TRBJ2-5; TRBD2 aligns across 9 bases. Trimming cost V 5 bases and J 3 bases; bases outside gene matches: 4. Germline lookup yields CDR1 GTSNPN and CDR2 SVGIG (reference sequence). This CDR3 has 13 residues. CDR3 protein: CAWGRGGEETQYF. The CDR3 DNA reads TGTGCCTGGGGGCGGGGGGGCGAAGAGACCCAGTACTTC.

Here the CDR3 reads CASSQDSTRSTEAFF. The CDR3 bases are TGTGCCAGCAGCCAAGACTCGACACGGTCCACTGAAGCTTTCTTT. This rearrangement joins TRBV14 to TRBJ1-1; the D is unclear. The CDR3 is 15 amino acids. The V gene's germline CDR1 is SGHDN and CDR2 FVKESK. With 0 bases removed from V and 4 bases from J, the gap between germline ends came to 12 bases.

This clone appeared a few times. At the DNA level, this CDR3 is encoded by other sequences in the same sample as well. The chain couples TRBV5-1 to TRBJ2-7; no reliable D call. Germline lookup yields CDR1 SGHRS and CDR2 YFSETQ. V was shortened by 5 bases and J by 2 bases, with 11 bases between the two germline ends. The CDR3 has 13 amino acids. CDR3 residues: CASSLTSTYEQYF. The CDR3 DNA reads as TGCGCCAGCAGTTTGACTTCGACCTACGAGCAGTACTTC.